This is a list of T cell receptor beta chains from one sample in a study of long-term antiretroviral therapy in people with HIV. TCRdb keeps only in-frame clones here, not all; method: immunoSEQ multiplex PCR. The data show about 25,000 clones, around four fifths seen once. Here the sequenced sample was unsorted PBMCs, taken 2.9 years after starting antiretroviral therapy. The receptors shown here come from a man in his fifties or sixties with HIV. The CDR3 runs from the conserved cysteine through the conserved F or W. A D gene is named only where the DNA matches it firmly. A clone size is listed for some rows: how often the clone was seen (once, few, many), or a class if it is expanded.

CDR3 DNA,CDR3 protein,CDR3 length,D gene,J gene,V gene,clone size
TGCAGCGTAGGGGGCCCGGATCAGCCCCAGCATTTT,CSVGGPDQPQHF,12,TRBD1,TRBJ1-5,TRBV29-1,once
TGTGCCAGCGCAGCGCTCAATCAGCCCCAGCATTTT,CASAALNQPQHF,12,.,TRBJ1-5,TRBV2,few
TGCGCCAGCAGCTTGAATAGGGGTAACGAAGCTTTCTTT,CASSLNRGNEAFF,13,.,TRBJ1-1,TRBV5-1,.
TGTGCCTGGAACTTTGCCGGGTGGGGAAACACCATATATTTT,CAWNFAGWGNTIYF,14,.,TRBJ1-3,TRBV30,.
TGCGCCAGTCAGGGGATGGCGAACACTGAAGCTTTCTTT,CASQGMANTEAFF,13,.,TRBJ1-1,TRBV5-1,once
TGTGCCAGCAGCGGCCCCGACGGATACAATGAGCAGTTCTTC,CASSGPDGYNEQFF,14,.,TRBJ2-1,TRBV9,.
TGTGCCAGCAGCTTAGGCCAAGACACAGATACGCAGTATTTT,CASSLGQDTDTQYF,14,.,TRBJ2-3,TRBV11-3,.
TGCAGTGCTTACGACAGGGGCTACACCTTC,CSAYDRGYTF,10,.,TRBJ1-2,TRBV20-1,.
TGTGCCACCAGCCGGGACCGTTTTTCGCAGTTCTTC,CATSRDRFSQFF,12,.,TRBJ2-1,TRBV15,.
TGTGCCAGCAGTTACACGAGGAGGTGGGATGAAAAACTGTTTTTT,CASSYTRRWDEKLFF,15,.,TRBJ1-4,TRBV6-5,.
TGTGCCAGCTCACCACCCCCAGGGGGCGAGACCCAGTACTTC,CASSPPPGGETQYF,14,TRBD1,TRBJ2-5,TRBV18,.
TGTGCCAGCAGTGGATCTCACCCCCTGAGGGGAGCGACAGATACGCAGTATTTT,CASSGSHPLRGATDTQYF,18,.,TRBJ2-3,TRBV25-1,.
TGTGCCAGTAGTACCCAGGGACACTCGAACACTGAAGCTTTCTTT,CASSTQGHSNTEAFF,15,.,TRBJ1-1,TRBV19,few
TGTGCCAGCGTCAGGGACAGCTCCTATAATTCACCCCTCCACTTT,CASVRDSSYNSPLHF,15,TRBD1,TRBJ1-6,TRBV28,.
TGTGCCAGCAGCTTATTCGGGGGGAACGGGGAGCTGTTTTTT,CASSLFGGNGELFF,14,TRBD2,TRBJ2-2,TRBV7-2,.
TGTGCCTGGAGTGTACAAAGTGGGACTGAAGCTTTCTTT,CAWSVQSGTEAFF,13,.,TRBJ1-1,TRBV30,.
TGCGCCAGCAGCCAAGAATCCCCCAATGAGCAGTTCTTC,CASSQESPNEQFF,13,.,TRBJ2-1,TRBV4-3,few
TGCGCCAGCAGCCAAGATCGGACAGTTAGGGCCTATGGCTACACCTTC,CASSQDRTVRAYGYTF,16,.,TRBJ1-2,TRBV4-1,.
TGTGCCAGCAGTTTAGGAGGGGAAGCTTTCTTT,CASSLGGEAFF,11,.,TRBJ1-1,TRBV28,.